This T cell receptor beta chain was recovered during a study of memory CD4+ T cells and cytomegalovirus serostatus. Only in-frame clones appear in the TCRdb table, and some are missing; sequencing was by immunoSEQ multiplex PCR. Counted here are 85,000 to 100,000 clones, 80% occurring once; the ten biggest clones make up roughly 4%. Single viable CD3+CD4+CD8-CD45RO+ cells were sorted as the memory CD4+ T cells. This TCR was recovered from an adult in good health and CMV-seropositive. The sequenced sample was memory CD4+ T cells from blood.

The CDR3 reads CASSDEPLSSYNEQFF. The CDR3 DNA sequence: TGTGCCAGCAGTGACGAGCCGCTGAGCTCCTACAATGAGCAGTTCTTC. The chain recombines TRBV6-4 with TRBJ2-1; unclear D gene. V was clipped by 2 bases and J by 0 bases, with 11 bases between them. CDR1 is MRHNA, CDR2 SNTAGT, per germline. The length of the CDR3 is 16 residues.